This T cell receptor beta chain was observed in a study of control samples from healthy donors and cancer patients. The CDR3 covers 16 residues. V lost 4 bases to trimming and J lost 1 base; unmatched junction nucleotides: 5. The V gene's germline CDR1 is SEHNR and CDR2 FQNEAQ (reference sequence). The table came from immunoSEQ multiplex PCR; TCRdb's copy has only in-frame clones and leaves some out. This table holds some 130,000 clones, just under 95% found once. The chain joins TRBV7-9 to TRBJ2-1; 9 positions agree with TRBD1. The specimen sequenced was blood. This TCR was recovered from a man between 18 and 35 years old in good health. The CDR3 reads CASSSHRGRSYNEQFF. DNA of the CDR3: TGTGCCAGCAGCTCACACAGGGGGCGTTCCTACAATGAGCAGTTCTTC.